The next 28 T cell receptor beta chains were all read from a single sample in a study of CD8+CD57+ T cells in acquired aplastic anemia. TCR beta VDJ and CDR3 profiles were obtained from a genomic DNA template. TCRdb analysed the reads with MiXCR anew, one entry per CDR3 protein. There are under 75,000 distinct CDR3 sequences in the sample; roughly half occur only once, and about 9% lies in the top ten. The specimen sequenced was sorted CD4+, CD8+, or CD8+CD57+ T cells (not recorded which) from PBMCs. Receptors originate from a human donor in good health, serving as a control.

The chain links TRBV7-8 to TRBJ1-5; tentative D call: TRBD1 (6 bases). CDR3 length: 15 residues. The V gene lost 1 base and the J gene lost 3 bases, with 10 bases spanning the gap. Germline V lookup: CDR1 SGHVS, CDR2 FQNEAQ. The CDR3 here is CASSLGAGDNQPQHF. Written as DNA, the CDR3 is TGTGCCAGCAGCTTAGGGGCAGGGGACAATCAGCCCCAGCATTTT.

This chain links TRBV29-1 with TRBJ2-1; D is possibly TRBD1 (6 bases). There are 15 residues in the CDR3. V lost 3 bases and J 0 bases, leaving 12 bases between the germline ends. Germline CDR1 and CDR2: SQVTM and ANQGSEA. In DNA form, the CDR3 reads TGCAGCGTTGACTCTGCCAGGGGCTCCTACAATGAGCAGTTCTTC. Translated, it gives CSVDSARGSYNEQFF.

The chain links TRBV7-6 to TRBJ2-1; TRBD2 agrees at 13 bases. The junction had 5 bases not matched to a gene; V was cut back by 3 bases and J by 3 bases. The CDR3 loop spans 17 amino acids. The V gene's germline CDR1 is SGHVS and CDR2 FNYEAQ. The CDR3 DNA reads TGTGCCAGCAGCTTGGGGACTAGCGGGATCCACTACAATGAGCAGTTCTTC. It specifies CASSLGTSGIHYNEQFF.

This chain uses TRBV24-1 with TRBJ2-2; 9 nucleotides agree with TRBD1. CDR1 and CDR2 from the germline V gene are KGHDR and SFDVKD. After removal of 4 bases from V and 3 bases from J, the junction contained 5 bases not matched to a gene. The CDR3 runs to 16 residues. CDR3 in amino acids: CATSETGTGHTGELFF. DNA for the CDR3: TGTGCCACCAGTGAGACCGGGACAGGGCACACCGGGGAGCTGTTTTTT.

This clonotype appeared many times. This chain links TRBV7-9 with TRBJ2-1; TRBD2 matches 10 bases. This CDR3 is 15 amino acids long. CDR1 and CDR2 from the germline V gene are SEHNR and FQNEAQ (reference sequence). V gave up 5 bases and J gave up 7 bases; unmatched junction bases: 8. The CDR3 sequence is CASSPSGGPGNEQFF. The DNA for the CDR3 is TGTGCCAGCAGCCCTAGCGGGGGTCCGGGGAATGAGCAGTTCTTC.

The rearrangement links TRBV24-1 to TRBJ1-5; D is uncertain. This CDR3 region has 14 residues. V was pared by 1 base and J by 3 bases, with 6 bases between. Germline CDR1 is KGHDR and CDR2 is SFDVKD. The CDR3 DNA sequence: TGTGCCACCAGTGATTTTCGCCTCAATCAGCCCCAGCATTTT. It codes for CATSDFRLNQPQHF.

The chain recombines TRBV11-2 with TRBJ1-6; possibly TRBD1 for D (6 bases). V lost 5 bases and J 9 bases, leaving 11 bases between the germline ends. The CDR3 length is 13 residues. CDR1 SGHAT and CDR2 FQNNGV come from the germline V gene. The CDR3 DNA is TGTGCCAGCAGCCCCACAGGGAGTTCACCCCTCCACTTT. Its protein product is CASSPTGSSPLHF.

CDR3 bases: TGTGCCAGCAGCCCGGAGAGCAATCAGCCCCAGCATTTT. This sequence encodes CASSPESNQPQHF. The chain has TRBV2 and TRBJ1-5; D is undetermined. V shed 6 bases and J shed 1 base, with 7 bases lying between them. The CDR3 length is 13 residues. Germline CDR1 SNHLY, CDR2 FYNNEI.

This sequence joins TRBV7-2 and TRBJ1-2; TRBD1 might be the D (5 bases). The CDR3 runs 13 residues. Trimming removed 2 bases at V and 5 bases at J, with 9 bases between. Germline CDR1 is SGHTA and CDR2 is FQGNSA. DNA of the CDR3: TGTGCCAGCAGCTTACACGGGGCATATGGCTACACCTTC. Its translation: CASSLHGAYGYTF.

The V gene is TRBV9, the J gene TRBJ2-7, with D perhaps TRBD1 (6 bases). The CDR3 covers 18 residues. Per germline, CDR1 SGDLS and CDR2 YYNGEE. V was trimmed by 0 bases and J by 6 bases, leaving 25 bases between them. The CDR3 DNA reads as TGTGCCAGCAGCGTAGCTACGGAGTGGGGGCGCGCAGTCCGCGAGCAGTACTTC. Protein: CASSVATEWGRAVREQYF.

The chain is built from TRBV6-4 and TRBJ1-2; 9 bases match TRBD1. There are 15 residues in the CDR3. The J segment lost 7 bases and the V segment lost 4 bases, leaving 10 bases of the junction unmatched. Germline CDR1 is MRHNA and CDR2 is SNTAGT. The CDR3 reads CASSATGTGITGYTF. CDR3 coding DNA: TGTGCCAGCAGTGCCACCGGGACAGGGATAACTGGCTACACCTTC.

J is TRBJ1-2 and V is TRBV11-2, with unresolved D. Deletions cut 0 bases from V and 0 bases from J, with 8 bases between. Per the germline V gene, CDR1 is SGHAT and CDR2 is FQNNGV. This CDR3 contains 15 residues. CDR3 bases: TGTGCCAGCAGCTTAGACGGTGGGCCTAACTATGGCTACACCTTC. This encodes CASSLDGGPNYGYTF.

In this sample, this clonotype turned up once. The chain combines TRBV7-9 with TRBJ2-7; weak D call: TRBD1 (6 bases). Between the trimmed V and J ends, which lost 2 bases and 3 bases, there was a span of 11 bases. The CDR3 is made up of 14 amino acids. Germline-derived CDR1 and CDR2 are SEHNR and FQNEAQ (reference sequence). The CDR3 is CASSLQGPSYEQYF. For the CDR3, the DNA is TGTGCCAGCAGCTTACAGGGGCCGAGCTACGAGCAGTACTTC.

The rearrangement links TRBV4-3 to TRBJ2-7, with TRBD2 matching over 10 bases. The CDR3 is made up of 16 amino acids. J gave up 0 bases and V 5 bases, and 7 bases lay outside the gene matches. Per germline, CDR1 LGHNA and CDR2 YSLEER. CDR3 in amino acids: CASSSGLADHSYEQYF. For the CDR3, the DNA is TGCGCCAGCAGCTCCGGACTAGCGGACCACTCCTACGAGCAGTACTTC.

This clonotype was seen at least ten times. V is TRBV2 and J is TRBJ2-7; TRBD2 agrees at 10 bases. CDR1 SNHLY and CDR2 FYNNEI come from the germline V gene. The trim removed 4 bases at V and 2 bases at J, leaving 11 bases unmatched. The CDR3 has 17 amino acids. The CDR3 loop reads CASSVSLAGALTYEQYF. In DNA form, the CDR3 reads TGTGCCAGCAGTGTAAGTCTAGCGGGAGCTCTTACCTACGAGCAGTACTTC.

This clonotype has a single count. This rearrangement joins TRBV20-1 to TRBJ1-1; D is ambiguous. Germline V gives CDR1 DFQATT, CDR2 SNEGSKA (reference sequence). The CDR3 runs 14 residues. With 5 bases removed from V and 0 bases from J, the gap between germline ends came to 13 bases. DNA for the CDR3: TGCAGTGCTCGGACCGGTATCATGAACACTGAAGCTTTCTTT. Translating it yields CSARTGIMNTEAFF.

Notes on this clonotype: An end of the junction does not agree with germline; a read error may underlie this. CDR3 DNA sequence: TGTGCCAGCAGCTTATTCGTAGCGGGGGACGGCAATGAGCGGCTCTTC. Its translation: CASSLFVAGDGNERLF. The V and J genes are TRBV11-1 and TRBJ2-1, with 9 bases that match TRBD2. The CDR3 has 16 residues. Germline CDR1 is SGHAT and CDR2 is FQDESV (reference sequence).

This clonotype has only a few counts. The chain employs TRBV24-1 and TRBJ1-2; D not certain. Between the trimmed V and J ends, which lost 4 bases and 8 bases, there was a span of 10 bases. CDR1 is KGHDR, CDR2 SFDVKD, per germline. The length of the CDR3 is 12 residues. The CDR3 reads CATSDQQRGYTF. DNA for the CDR3: TGTGCCACCAGTGACCAACAGAGGGGCTACACCTTC.

The chain links TRBV2 to TRBJ1-2; D is ambiguous. The CDR3 consists of 13 residues. V lost 0 bases, J lost 3 bases, and 5 bases lay in between. CDR1 and CDR2 from the germline V gene are SNHLY and FYNNEI. CDR3 nucleotides: TGTGCCAGCAGTGAAGCGGGTGACTATGGCTACACCTTC. It translates to CASSEAGDYGYTF.

This clonotype was seen only once. The V call is TRBV10-3, the J call TRBJ2-1, with D perhaps TRBD1 (6 bases). The CDR3 sequence is 12 residues long. V lost 0 bases to trimming and J lost 13 bases, with 10 bases between them. Germline CDR1 is ENHRY and CDR2 is SYGVKD. The CDR3: CAISESRTEQFF. The CDR3 DNA reads TGTGCCATCAGTGAGTCACGGACAGAACAGTTCTTC.

This clonotype was seen ten or more times. The chain employs TRBV11-2 and TRBJ2-4; D call uncertain. CDR3 length equals 16 residues. V was trimmed by 5 bases and J by 1 base, leaving 15 bases between them. The V gene's germline CDR1 is SGHAT and CDR2 FQNNGV. CDR3 sequence reads: CASSPAVGGAKNIQYF. CDR3 nucleotides: TGTGCCAGCAGCCCTGCGGTGGGTGGGGCCAAAAACATTCAGTACTTC.

The V gene is TRBV9, the J gene TRBJ2-3, with 9 nucleotides matching TRBD2. Germline CDR1 is SGDLS and CDR2 is YYNGEE. This CDR3 contains 17 residues. V shed 0 bases and J 1 base; nucleotides not matched to a gene: 6. CDR3 sequence: CASSVEISGGRTDTQYF. Here the CDR3 DNA reads TGTGCCAGCAGCGTAGAGATCAGCGGGGGGCGCACAGATACGCAGTATTTT.

Remarks on this clonotype: A much larger clone lies one base from this, so it may be a read error. The rearrangement links TRBV6-5 to TRBJ2-5, with 7 bases fitting TRBD1. This CDR3 is 14 amino acids long. J gave up 9 bases and V 0 bases, and 7 bases lay outside the gene matches. Per germline, CDR1 MNHEY and CDR2 SVGAGI. The CDR3 is CASSYSTGSQAQYF. The CDR3 DNA sequence: TGTGCCAGCAGTTACTCGACAGGGTCACAGGCCCAGTACTTC.

This clonotype has at least ten counts. This rearrangement joins TRBV4-1 to TRBJ2-3; TRBD2 is a possible D gene (6 bases). Germline CDR1 is MGHRA and CDR2 is YSYEKL. V lost 0 bases and J lost 2, with 21 bases in between. This CDR3 contains 19 residues. CDR3 region: CASSQELIYWDWLTDTQYF. DNA for the CDR3: TGCGCCAGCAGCCAAGAGTTAATATATTGGGACTGGCTCACAGATACGCAGTATTTT.

The rearrangement uses TRBV2 and TRBJ2-2; D uncertain. The CDR3 has 12 residues. V gave up 5 bases and J gave up 5 bases, with 6 bases separating them. The germline CDR1 and CDR2 sequences are SNHLY and FYNNEI. As DNA, the CDR3 is TGTGCCAGCAGTTACTCGACCGGGGAGCTGTTTTTT. Its translation is CASSYSTGELFF.

The CDR3 spells CASSPRGGEQFF. The CDR3, as DNA: TGTGCCAGCAGCCCCCGGGGGGGTGAGCAGTTCTTC. The chain links TRBV7-2 to TRBJ2-1, with 8 bases identical to TRBD2. Trimming cost V 5 bases and J 9 bases; bases outside gene matches: 3. Germline V gene lookup returns CDR1 SGHTA and CDR2 FQGNSA. The length of the CDR3 is 12 residues. Filled out from reference TRBV7-2 and TRBJ2-1, the complete variable domain reads GAGVSQSPSNKVTEKGKDVELRCDPISGHTALYWYRQSLGQGLEFLIYFQGNSAPDKSGLPSDRFSAERTGGSVSTLTIQRTQQEDSAVYLCASSPRGGEQFFGPGTRLTVL.

DNA for the CDR3: TGTGCCAGCAGCCGTATTGGGAAGACAGAATATAATTCACCCCTCCACTTT. This gives the protein CASSRIGKTEYNSPLHF. The V call is TRBV7-6, the J call TRBJ1-6, with a possible D match to TRBD1 (5 bases). V lost 5 bases and J lost 4, with 18 bases in between. The CDR3 contains 17 residues. Germline loops: CDR1 SGHVS, CDR2 FNYEAQ.

The table lists this clonotype with many counts. This sequence joins TRBV11-2 and TRBJ1-1; no definite D call. This CDR3 region has 12 residues. In germline, CDR1 is SGHAT, CDR2 FQNNGV. Trimming cost V 7 bases and J 6 bases, with 12 bases left between them. The CDR3 DNA reads TGTGCCAGCACCTTGACCCGGTCTGAAGCTTTCTTT. As protein: CASTLTRSEAFF.